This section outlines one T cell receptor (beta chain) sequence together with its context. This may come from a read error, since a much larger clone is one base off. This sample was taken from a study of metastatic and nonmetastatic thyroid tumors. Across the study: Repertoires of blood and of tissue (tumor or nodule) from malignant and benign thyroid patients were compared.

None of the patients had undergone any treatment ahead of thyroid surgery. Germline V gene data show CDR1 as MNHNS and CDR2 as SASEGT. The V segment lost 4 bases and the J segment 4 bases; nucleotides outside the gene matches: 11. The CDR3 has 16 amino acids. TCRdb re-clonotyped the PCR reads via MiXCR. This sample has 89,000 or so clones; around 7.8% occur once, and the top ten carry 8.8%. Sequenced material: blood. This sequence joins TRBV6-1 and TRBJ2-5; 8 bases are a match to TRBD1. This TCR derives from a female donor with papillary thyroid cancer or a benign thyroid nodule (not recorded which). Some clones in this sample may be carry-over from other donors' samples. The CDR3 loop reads CASSGGTGTRAETQYF. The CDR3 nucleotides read TGTGCCAGCAGTGGAGGGACAGGCACGAGGGCAGAGACCCAGTACTTC.